This T cell receptor beta chain is drawn from a study of response to subunit inactivated influenza vaccine. Looked up from germline, CDR1 is MDHEN and CDR2 is SYDVKM. The CDR3 runs to 14 residues. V was shortened by 1 base and J by 5 bases, with 8 bases between the two germline ends. From the RT-PCR reads, TCRdb called clonotypes with MiXCR, one entry per CDR3 protein. The data show approximately 700,000 distinct CDR3 sequences, with around 14% seen just once and roughly 6.4% held by the top ten. The sequence came from a man aged 50 to 59 who received an inactivated influenza vaccine. The sample was PBMCs from blood, taken around 15 days before vaccination. This sequence joins TRBV28 and TRBJ1-4, with D uncertain. The chain's CDR3 is CASSLSGENEKLFF. The CDR3 region has the DNA TGTGCCAGCAGTTTATCGGGAGAGAATGAAAAACTGTTTTTT.